Listed below are T cell receptor beta chains from one sample, sequenced in a study of CD8+ T cells in alopecia areata. Data came from immunoSEQ multiplex PCR; TCRdb stores just in-frame clones and leaves some out. Among 200,000 to 250,000 clones listed, 50% to 75% were seen once. Specimen: CD4+ T cells sorted from blood, collected at week 4, from a patient treated with tofacitinib. These receptors were taken from a human donor with alopecia areata. The CDR3 runs from the conserved cysteine through the conserved F or W. The D gene is left open where the match is weak. Part of the rows lack a size; the others show once, few, many or a class for expanded clones.

J gene | CDR3 length | D gene | V gene | clone size | CDR3 DNA | CDR3 protein
TRBJ1-6 | 14 | - | TRBV7-9 | - | TGTGCCAGCGCCAGGGTCCAGGTCACATCACCCCTCCACTTT | CASARVQVTSPLHF
TRBJ1-1 | 12 | - | TRBV7-9 | - | TGTGCCAGCAGCCCTAGATACACTGAAGCTTTCTTT | CASSPRYTEAFF
TRBJ1-5 | 13 | - | TRBV30 | - | TGTGCCTGGAGTGCACACAGCGATCAGCCCCAGCATTTT | CAWSAHSDQPQHF
TRBJ1-1 | 14 | TRBD1 | TRBV11-2 | once | TGTGCCAGCAGCCCGTCCTACAGGGGCACTGAAGCTTTCTTT | CASSPSYRGTEAFF
TRBJ2-2 | 16 | - | TRBV5-6 | - | TGTGCCAGCAGCTTAGTCCCAGGGGCGAACACCGGGGAGCTGTTTTTT | CASSLVPGANTGELFF
TRBJ2-5 | 17 | TRBD2 | TRBV7-2 | - | TGTGCCAGCAGCCTGCTAGCGGGGGGGCCGAGACAAGAGACCCAGTACTTC | CASSLLAGGPRQETQYF
TRBJ1-6 | 13 | - | TRBV27 | - | TGTGCCAGCAGTCCCTATCTGGGGAACCCCCTCCACTTT | CASSPYLGNPLHF
TRBJ1-5 | 13 | - | TRBV6-6 | few | TGTGCCAGCAGCTATGCGGGCAATCAGCCCCAGCATTTT | CASSYAGNQPQHF
TRBJ1-6 | 17 | - | TRBV4-3 | - | TGCGCCAGCAGCCGCACTACCTTCGGTTCCTATAATTCACCCCTCCACTTT | CASSRTTFGSYNSPLHF
TRBJ2-5 | 15 | TRBD1 | TRBV2 | - | TGTGCCAGCAGTGAATCGGCAGGGGGCCGGCAGACCCAGTACTTC | CASSESAGGRQTQYF
TRBJ2-7 | 13 | - | TRBV5-6 | - | TGTGCCAGCAGCTTCGGGGATCCCTACGAGCAGTACTTC | CASSFGDPYEQYF